By sample fraction, the clone carrying this T cell receptor (beta chain) is medium-sized. What it binds is unknown. Some clones are missing from TCRdb's copy, which holds only in-frame ones; the method was immunoSEQ multiplex PCR. The sample shows approximately 12,000 clones, 57% of them seen only once. The V gene's germline CDR1 is LNHDA and CDR2 SQIVND (reference sequence). J lost 4 bases, V lost 7 bases, and 9 bases had no gene match. CDR3 length: 15 amino acids. These data are taken from a study of neoadjuvant anti-PD-1 for oral cavity cancer. Study-level points and caveats: Expansion of preexisting intratumoral clones was suggested to aid response.

This TCR was recovered from a person between 40 and 80 years old with oral cavity squamous cell carcinoma. Here the sequenced sample was tumor tissue, taken before nivolumab (anti-PD-1) treatment. The rearrangement joins TRBV19 to TRBJ2-2, with 7 positions matching TRBD1. The CDR3 DNA reads as TGTGCCAGTAAGGACAGGACCTTGAGCACCGGGGAGCTGTTTTTT. Residues: CASKDRTLSTGELFF.